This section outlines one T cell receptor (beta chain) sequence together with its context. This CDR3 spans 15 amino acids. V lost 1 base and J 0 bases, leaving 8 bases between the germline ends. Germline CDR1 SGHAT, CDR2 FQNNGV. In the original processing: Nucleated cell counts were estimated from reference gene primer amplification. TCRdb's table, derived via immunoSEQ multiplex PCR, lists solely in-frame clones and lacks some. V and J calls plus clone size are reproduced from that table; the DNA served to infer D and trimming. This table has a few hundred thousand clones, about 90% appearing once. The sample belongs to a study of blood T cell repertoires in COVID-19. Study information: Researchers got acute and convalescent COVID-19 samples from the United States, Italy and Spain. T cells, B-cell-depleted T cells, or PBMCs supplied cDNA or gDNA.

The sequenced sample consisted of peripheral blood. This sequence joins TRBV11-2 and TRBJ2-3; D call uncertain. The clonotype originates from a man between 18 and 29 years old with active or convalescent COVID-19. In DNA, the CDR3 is TGTGCCAGCAGCTTAGCGGGTGTTAGCACAGATACGCAGTATTTT. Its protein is CASSLAGVSTDTQYF.